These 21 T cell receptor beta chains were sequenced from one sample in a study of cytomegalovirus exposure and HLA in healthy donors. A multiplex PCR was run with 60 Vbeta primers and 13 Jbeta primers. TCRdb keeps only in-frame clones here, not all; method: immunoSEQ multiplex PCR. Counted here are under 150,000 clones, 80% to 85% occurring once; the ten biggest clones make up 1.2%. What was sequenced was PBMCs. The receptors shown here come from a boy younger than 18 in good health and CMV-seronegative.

The CDR3 protein is CASSILRRGGSSTGELFF. In DNA, the CDR3 is TGTGCCAGTAGTATCCTCCGAAGGGGAGGGAGTTCAACGGGGGAGCTGTTTTTT. The V call is TRBV19, the J call TRBJ2-2; 7 bases are shared with TRBD2. The ends lost 3 bases at V and 8 bases at J; junction bases unmatched: 18. Germline CDR1 is LNHDA and CDR2 is SQIVND (reference sequence). The CDR3 is 18 amino acids.

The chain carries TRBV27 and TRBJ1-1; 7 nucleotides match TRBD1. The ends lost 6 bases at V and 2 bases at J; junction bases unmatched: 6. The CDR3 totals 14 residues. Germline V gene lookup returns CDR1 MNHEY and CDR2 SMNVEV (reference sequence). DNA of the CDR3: TGTGCCAGCAGGTTCGGGACAGACAACACTGAAGCTTTCTTT. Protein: CASRFGTDNTEAFF.

CDR3 coding DNA: TGTGCCAGCAGTGTTGACAGGGGGGAAAGCGAGCAGTACTTC. Translation gives CASSVDRGESEQYF. V usage is TRBV2 and J usage is TRBJ2-7; TRBD1 aligns across 9 bases. CDR1 SNHLY and CDR2 FYNNEI come from the germline V gene. This CDR3 contains 14 residues. The ends lost 4 bases at V and 6 bases at J; junction bases unmatched: 7.

CDR3 coding DNA: TGCGCCAGCAGGTACACGGGCGAGCAGTACTTC. Amino acid sequence: CASRYTGEQYF. The V gene is TRBV10-2, the J gene TRBJ2-7; D gene unclear. CDR3 size: 11 residues. Looked up from germline, CDR1 is WSHSY and CDR2 is SAAADI. The V end lost 6 bases, the J end lost 6 bases, and 9 bases lay between the germline ends.

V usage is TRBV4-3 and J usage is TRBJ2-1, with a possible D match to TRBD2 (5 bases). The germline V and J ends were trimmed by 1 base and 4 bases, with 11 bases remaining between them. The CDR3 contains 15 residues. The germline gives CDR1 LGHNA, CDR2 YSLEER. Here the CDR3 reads CASSQGELGYNEQFF. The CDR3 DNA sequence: TGCGCCAGCAGCCAAGGAGAACTAGGATACAATGAGCAGTTCTTC.

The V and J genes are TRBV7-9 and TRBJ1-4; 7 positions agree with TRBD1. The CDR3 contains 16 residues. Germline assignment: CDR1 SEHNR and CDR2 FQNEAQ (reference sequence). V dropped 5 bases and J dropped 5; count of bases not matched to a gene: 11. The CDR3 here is CASSRMTGNRNEKLFF. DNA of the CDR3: TGTGCCAGCAGCCGAATGACAGGGAACCGAAATGAAAAACTGTTTTTT.

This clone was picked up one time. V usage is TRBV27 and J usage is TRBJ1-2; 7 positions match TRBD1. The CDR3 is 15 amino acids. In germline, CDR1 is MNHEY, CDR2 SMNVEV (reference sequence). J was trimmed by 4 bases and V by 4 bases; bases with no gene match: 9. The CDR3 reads CASSYGRGVFYGYTF. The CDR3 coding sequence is TGTGCCAGCAGTTACGGCAGGGGGGTCTTCTATGGCTACACCTTC.

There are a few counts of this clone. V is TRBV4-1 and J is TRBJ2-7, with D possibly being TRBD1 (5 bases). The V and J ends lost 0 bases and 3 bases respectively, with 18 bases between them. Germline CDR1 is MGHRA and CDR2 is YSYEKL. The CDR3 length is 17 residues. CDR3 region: CASSQDIGRVVDYEQYF. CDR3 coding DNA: TGCGCCAGCAGCCAAGATATCGGCAGGGTAGTAGACTACGAGCAGTACTTC.

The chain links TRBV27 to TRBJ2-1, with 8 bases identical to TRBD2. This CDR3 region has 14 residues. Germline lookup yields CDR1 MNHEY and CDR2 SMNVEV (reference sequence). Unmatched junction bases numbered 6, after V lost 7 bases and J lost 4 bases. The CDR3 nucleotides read TGTGCCAGCAACGTAGCGGGAACTTACAATGAGCAGTTCTTC. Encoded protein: CASNVAGTYNEQFF.

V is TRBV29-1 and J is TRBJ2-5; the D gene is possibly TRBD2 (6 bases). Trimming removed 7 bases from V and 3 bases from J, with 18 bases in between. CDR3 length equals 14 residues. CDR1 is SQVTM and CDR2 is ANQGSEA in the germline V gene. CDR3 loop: CSGGELGVEETQYF. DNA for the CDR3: TGCAGCGGGGGGGAGCTGGGGGTAGAAGAGACCCAGTACTTC.

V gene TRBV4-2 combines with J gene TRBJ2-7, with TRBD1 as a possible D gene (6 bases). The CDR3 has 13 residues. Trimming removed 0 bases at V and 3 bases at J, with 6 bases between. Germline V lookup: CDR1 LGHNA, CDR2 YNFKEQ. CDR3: CASSQETGYEQYF. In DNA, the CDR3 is TGTGCCAGCAGCCAAGAGACAGGCTACGAGCAGTACTTC.

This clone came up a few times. The DNA of the CDR3 is TGTGCCAGCAGCTTGGATCTAGCGGGAAGCGAGCAGTTCTTC. Amino acids: CASSLDLAGSEQFF. The rearrangement joins TRBV5-4 to TRBJ2-1; 9 nucleotides line up with TRBD2. The CDR3 is 14 residues long. CDR1 is SGHNT and CDR2 is YYREEE in the germline V gene (reference sequence). The V gene end was trimmed by 0 bases and the J gene end by 10 bases; junction bases not matched to a gene: 5. Full variable domain (outside the CDR3, taken from reference TRBV5-4 and TRBJ2-1): ETGVTQSPTHLIKTRGQQVTLRCSSQSGHNTVSWYQQALGQGPQFIFQYYREEENGRGNFPPRFSGLQFPNYSSELNVNALELDDSALYLCASSLDLAGSEQFFGPGTRLTVL.

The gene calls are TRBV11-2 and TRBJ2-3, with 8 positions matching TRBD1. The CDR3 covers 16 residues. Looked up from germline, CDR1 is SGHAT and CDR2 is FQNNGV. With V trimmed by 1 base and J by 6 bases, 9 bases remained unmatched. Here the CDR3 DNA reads TGTGCCAGCAGCTTAGGGGCCGGACAGGGTGGCGATACGCAGTATTTT. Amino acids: CASSLGAGQGGDTQYF.

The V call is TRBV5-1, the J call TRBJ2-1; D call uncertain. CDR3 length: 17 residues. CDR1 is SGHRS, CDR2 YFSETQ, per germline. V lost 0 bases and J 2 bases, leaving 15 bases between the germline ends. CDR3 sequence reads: CASSLVRPGAPYNEQFF. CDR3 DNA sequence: TGCGCCAGCAGCTTGGTAAGGCCGGGTGCCCCCTACAATGAGCAGTTCTTC.

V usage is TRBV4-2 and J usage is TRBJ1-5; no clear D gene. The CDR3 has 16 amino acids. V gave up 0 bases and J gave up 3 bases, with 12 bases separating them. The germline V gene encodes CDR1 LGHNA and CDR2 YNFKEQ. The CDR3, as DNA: TGTGCCAGCAGCCAAGATACTCCGGGTTTCAATCAGCCCCAGCATTTT. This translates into CASSQDTPGFNQPQHF.

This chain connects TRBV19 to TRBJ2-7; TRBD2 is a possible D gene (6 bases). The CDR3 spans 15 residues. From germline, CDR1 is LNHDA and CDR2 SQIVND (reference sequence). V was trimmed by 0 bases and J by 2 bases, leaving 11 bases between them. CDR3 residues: CASSIDRGGAYEQYF. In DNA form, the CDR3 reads TGTGCCAGTAGTATAGATCGGGGCGGGGCCTACGAGCAGTACTTC.

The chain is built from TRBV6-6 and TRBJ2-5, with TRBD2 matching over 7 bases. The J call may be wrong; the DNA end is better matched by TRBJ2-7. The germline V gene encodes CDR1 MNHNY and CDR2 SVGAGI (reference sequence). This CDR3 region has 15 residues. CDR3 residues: CASSYSGLNFDEQYF. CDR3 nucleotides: TGTGCCAGCAGTTACTCGGGACTAAATTTCGACGAGCAGTACTTC.

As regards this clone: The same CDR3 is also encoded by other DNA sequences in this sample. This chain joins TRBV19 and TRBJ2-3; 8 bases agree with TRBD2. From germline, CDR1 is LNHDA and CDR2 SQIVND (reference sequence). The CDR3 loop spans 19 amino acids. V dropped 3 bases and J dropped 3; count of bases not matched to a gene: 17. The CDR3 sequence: CASSIGGSSGRSGTDTQYF. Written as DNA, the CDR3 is TGTGCCAGTAGTATTGGTGGGTCCAGCGGGAGAAGCGGGACAGATACGCAGTATTTT.

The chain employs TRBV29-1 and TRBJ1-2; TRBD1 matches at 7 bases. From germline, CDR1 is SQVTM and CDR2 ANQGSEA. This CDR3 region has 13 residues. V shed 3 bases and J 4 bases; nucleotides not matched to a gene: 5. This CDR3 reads CSVEGQSLYGYTF. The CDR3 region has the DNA TGCAGCGTTGAGGGACAGAGTCTCTATGGCTACACCTTC.

Here the CDR3 reads CSVEGGVSDTQYF. DNA for the CDR3: TGCAGCGTTGAAGGGGGGGTGTCGGATACGCAGTATTTT. The V call is TRBV29-1, the J call TRBJ2-3; D is perhaps TRBD2 (6 bases). The CDR3 totals 13 residues. Germline CDR1 SQVTM, CDR2 ANQGSEA. V dropped 1 base and J dropped 6 bases, with 11 bases sitting between them.

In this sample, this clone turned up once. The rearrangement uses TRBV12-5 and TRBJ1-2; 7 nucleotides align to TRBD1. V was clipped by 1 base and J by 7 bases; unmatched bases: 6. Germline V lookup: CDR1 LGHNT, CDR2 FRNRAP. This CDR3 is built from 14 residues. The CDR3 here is CASGLDRGGGGYTF. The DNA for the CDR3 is TGTGCTAGTGGTTTGGACAGGGGAGGAGGTGGCTACACCTTC.